This entry describes one T cell receptor (beta chain). This sample is drawn from a study of blood T cell repertoires in COVID-19. Across the whole study: Samples of COVID-19 (acute and convalescent) were obtained from the United States, Italy and Spain. Sources were T cells, B-cell-depleted T cells, or PBMCs; the material itself was cDNA or gDNA.

In the original analysis: Reference gene primer amplification gave estimated nucleated cell counts. Generated by immunoSEQ multiplex PCR, the TCRdb table keeps only in-frame clones and is missing some. D and trimming come from the DNA, and the V and J calls and clone size come from that table. The top ten hold approximately 39% of the sample, which has almost 80,000 clones, about four fifths seen once. There are 15 residues in the CDR3. Trimming at V came to 3 bases and at J to 7 bases, leaving 7 bases not matched to a gene. CDR1 is SGHRS, CDR2 YFSETQ, per germline. The chain employs TRBV5-1 and TRBJ2-2; 9 positions match TRBD1. The receptor's source is a woman between 65 and 79 years old with acute or convalescent COVID-19. The source material was peripheral blood. The chain's CDR3 is CASSSLQGADGELFF. CDR3 sequence (DNA): TGCGCCAGCAGCTCCCTACAGGGGGCGGACGGGGAGCTGTTTTTT.